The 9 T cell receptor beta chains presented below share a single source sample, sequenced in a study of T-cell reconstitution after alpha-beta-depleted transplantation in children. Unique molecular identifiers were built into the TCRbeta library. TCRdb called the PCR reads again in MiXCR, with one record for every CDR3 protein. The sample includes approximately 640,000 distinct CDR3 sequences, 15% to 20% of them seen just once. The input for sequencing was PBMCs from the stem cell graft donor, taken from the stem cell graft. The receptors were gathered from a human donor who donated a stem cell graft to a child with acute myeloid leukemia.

The CDR3 region has the DNA TGTGCCAGCAGCTACCCTAGCGGGGGCCACAATGAGCAGTTCTTC. Translating it yields CASSYPSGGHNEQFF. V and J are TRBV7-2 and TRBJ2-1; 10 bases line up with TRBD2. The CDR3 has 15 amino acids. Germline lookup yields CDR1 SGHTA and CDR2 FQGNSA. J lost 5 bases, V lost 4 bases, and 5 bases had no gene match.

The CDR3: CAWSWTGSYEQYF. CDR3 sequence (DNA): TGTGCCTGGAGTTGGACAGGGAGCTACGAGCAGTACTTC. This chain joins TRBV30 and TRBJ2-7; the match to TRBD1 covers 8 bases. Losses at the gene ends were 2 bases for V and 3 bases for J; bases not matched to a gene: 3. Germline V gene sequence: CDR1 GTSNPN, CDR2 SVGIG (reference sequence). The CDR3 covers 13 residues.

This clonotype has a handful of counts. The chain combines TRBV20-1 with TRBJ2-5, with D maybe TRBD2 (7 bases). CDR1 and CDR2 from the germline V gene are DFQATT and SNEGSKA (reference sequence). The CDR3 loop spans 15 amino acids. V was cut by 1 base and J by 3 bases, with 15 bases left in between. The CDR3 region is CSARGFRGAEETQYF. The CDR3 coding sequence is TGCAGTGCTAGAGGGTTCCGGGGGGCTGAAGAGACCCAGTACTTC.

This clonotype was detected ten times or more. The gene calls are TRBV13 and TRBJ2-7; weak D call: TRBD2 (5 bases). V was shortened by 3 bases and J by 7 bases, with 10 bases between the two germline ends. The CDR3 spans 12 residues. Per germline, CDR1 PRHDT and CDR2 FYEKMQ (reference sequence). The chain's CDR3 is CASSFGVREQYV. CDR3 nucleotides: TGTGCCAGCAGCTTCGGGGTACGTGAGCAGTACGTC.

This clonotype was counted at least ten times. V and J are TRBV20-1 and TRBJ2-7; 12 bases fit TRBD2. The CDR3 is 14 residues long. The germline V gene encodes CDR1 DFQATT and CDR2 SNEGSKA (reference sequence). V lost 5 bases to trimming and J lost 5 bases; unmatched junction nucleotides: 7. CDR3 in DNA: TGCAGTGCTCCTAGACTAGCGGGGGTTGACGAGCAGTACTTC. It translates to CSAPRLAGVDEQYF.

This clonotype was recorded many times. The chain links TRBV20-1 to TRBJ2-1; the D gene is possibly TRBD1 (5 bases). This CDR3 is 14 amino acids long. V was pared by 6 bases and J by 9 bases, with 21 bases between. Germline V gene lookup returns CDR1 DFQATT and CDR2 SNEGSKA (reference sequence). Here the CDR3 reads CSAPQGVAASEQFF. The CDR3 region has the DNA TGCAGTGCACCCCAAGGGGTTGCAGCAAGTGAGCAGTTCTTC.

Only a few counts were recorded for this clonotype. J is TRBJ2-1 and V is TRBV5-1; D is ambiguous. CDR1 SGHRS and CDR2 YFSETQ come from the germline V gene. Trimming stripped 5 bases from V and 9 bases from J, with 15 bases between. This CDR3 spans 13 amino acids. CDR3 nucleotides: TGCGCCAGCAGGCCTCTCGGAGCGTCTGAGCAGTTCTTC. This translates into CASRPLGASEQFF.

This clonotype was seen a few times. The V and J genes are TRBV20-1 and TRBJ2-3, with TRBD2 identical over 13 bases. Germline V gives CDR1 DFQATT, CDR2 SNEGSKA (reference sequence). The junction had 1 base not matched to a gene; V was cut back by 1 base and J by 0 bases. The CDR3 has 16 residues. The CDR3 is CSARGTSGGSTDTQYF. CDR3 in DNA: TGCAGTGCTAGAGGGACTAGCGGGGGTAGCACAGATACGCAGTATTTT.

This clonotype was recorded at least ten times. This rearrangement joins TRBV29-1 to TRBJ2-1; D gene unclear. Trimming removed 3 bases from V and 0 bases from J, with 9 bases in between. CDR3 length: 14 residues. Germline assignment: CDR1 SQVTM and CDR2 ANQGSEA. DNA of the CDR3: TGCAGCGTTGATCCGTCCATCTCCTACAATGAGCAGTTCTTC. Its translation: CSVDPSISYNEQFF.